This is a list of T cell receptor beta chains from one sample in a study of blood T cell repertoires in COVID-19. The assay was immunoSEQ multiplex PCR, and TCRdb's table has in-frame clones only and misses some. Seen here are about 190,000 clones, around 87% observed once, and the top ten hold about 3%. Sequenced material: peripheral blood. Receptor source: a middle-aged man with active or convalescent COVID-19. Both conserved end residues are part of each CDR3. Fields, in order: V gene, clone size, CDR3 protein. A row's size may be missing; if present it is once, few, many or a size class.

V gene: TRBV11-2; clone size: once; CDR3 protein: CASSLTSGQGVYSEQFF
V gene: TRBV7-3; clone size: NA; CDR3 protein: CASTNRTGPNSPLHF
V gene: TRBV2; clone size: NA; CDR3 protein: CASSGQGPPQHF
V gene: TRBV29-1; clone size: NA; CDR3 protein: CSESNRGSSSDTQYF
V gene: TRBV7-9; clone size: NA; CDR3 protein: CASSLGSGHGAQHF
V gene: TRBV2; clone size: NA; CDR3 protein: CASRYGTYNEQFF
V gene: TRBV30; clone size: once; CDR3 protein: CAWSGLQGKLETQYF
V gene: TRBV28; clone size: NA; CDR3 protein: CASRQGDQPQHF
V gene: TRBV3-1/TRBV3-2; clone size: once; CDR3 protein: CASSQTDRGPYEQYF
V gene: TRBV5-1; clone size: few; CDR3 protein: CASSLTGLSSQPQHF
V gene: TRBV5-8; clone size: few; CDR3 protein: CASSPGQGFEELFF
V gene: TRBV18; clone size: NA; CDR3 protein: CASSPRDSNEKLFF
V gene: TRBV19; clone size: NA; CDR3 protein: CASSSLAEPTGELFF
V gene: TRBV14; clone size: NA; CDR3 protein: CASSPRATNEKLFF
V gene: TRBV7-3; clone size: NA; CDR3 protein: CASSLQKGNTIYF
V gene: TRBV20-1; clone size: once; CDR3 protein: CSASNRGGLYNEQFF
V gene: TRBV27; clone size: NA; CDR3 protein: CASSSLGGLEAFF
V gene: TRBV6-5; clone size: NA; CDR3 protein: CASRLQAGADYGYTF
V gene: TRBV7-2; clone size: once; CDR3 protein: CASSLDRGNEKLFF
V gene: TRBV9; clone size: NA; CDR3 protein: CASSVHLLKRGGELFF
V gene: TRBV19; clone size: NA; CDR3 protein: CASSISQARNTDTQYF
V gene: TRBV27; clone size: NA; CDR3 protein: CASSSGVAGVTDTQYF
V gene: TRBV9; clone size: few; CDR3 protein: CASSDTGAASYGYTF
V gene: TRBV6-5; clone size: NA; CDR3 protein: CASRPGGINSPLHF
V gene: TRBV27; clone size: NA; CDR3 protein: CASSVTGTGFHEQFF
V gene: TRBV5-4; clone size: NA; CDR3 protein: CASSPGQGDQPQHF
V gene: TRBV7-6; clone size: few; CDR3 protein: CASSTASGGNSPLHF
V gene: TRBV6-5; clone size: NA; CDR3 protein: CASNSGTGNGYTF
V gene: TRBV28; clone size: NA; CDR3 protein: CASRPTAGTDTQYF
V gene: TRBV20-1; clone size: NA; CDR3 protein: CSASNTNTGELFF
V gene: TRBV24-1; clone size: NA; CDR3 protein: CATSDSSGVNTGELFF
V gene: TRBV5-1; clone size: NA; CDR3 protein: CASRGQAPTGELFF
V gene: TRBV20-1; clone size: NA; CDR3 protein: CSARIGSEQFF
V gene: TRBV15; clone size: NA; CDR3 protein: CATSRGLGNQPQHF
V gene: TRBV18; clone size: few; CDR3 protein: CASSPGGGGQPQHF
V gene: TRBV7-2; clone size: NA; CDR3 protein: CASSRPGLAATGELFF
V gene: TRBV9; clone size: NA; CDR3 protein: CASSVASGVYNEQFF
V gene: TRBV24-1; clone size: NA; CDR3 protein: CATGDRTDQPQHF
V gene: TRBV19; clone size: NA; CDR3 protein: CASSIDLTENQPQHF
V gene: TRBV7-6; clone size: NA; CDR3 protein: CASRPTGGYEQYF
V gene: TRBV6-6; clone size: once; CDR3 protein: CASSAPRETGNTIYF